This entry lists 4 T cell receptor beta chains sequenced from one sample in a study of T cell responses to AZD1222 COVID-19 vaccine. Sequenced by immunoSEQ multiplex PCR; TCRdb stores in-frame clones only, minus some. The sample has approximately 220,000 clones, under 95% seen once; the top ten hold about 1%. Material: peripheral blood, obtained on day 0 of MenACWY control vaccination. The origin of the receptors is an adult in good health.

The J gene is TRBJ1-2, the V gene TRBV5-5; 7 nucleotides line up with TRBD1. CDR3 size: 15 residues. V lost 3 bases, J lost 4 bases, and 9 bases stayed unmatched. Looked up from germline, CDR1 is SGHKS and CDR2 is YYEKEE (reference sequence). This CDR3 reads CASSWRDSRSYGYTF. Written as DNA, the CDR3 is TGTGCCAGCAGCTGGCGGGACAGTCGAAGCTATGGCTACACCTTC.

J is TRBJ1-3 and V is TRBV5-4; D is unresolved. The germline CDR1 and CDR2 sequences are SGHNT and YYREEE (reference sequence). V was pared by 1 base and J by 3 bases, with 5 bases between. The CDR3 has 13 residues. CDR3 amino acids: CASSLKSGNTIYF. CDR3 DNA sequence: TGTGCCAGCAGCTTGAAGAGTGGAAACACCATATATTTT.

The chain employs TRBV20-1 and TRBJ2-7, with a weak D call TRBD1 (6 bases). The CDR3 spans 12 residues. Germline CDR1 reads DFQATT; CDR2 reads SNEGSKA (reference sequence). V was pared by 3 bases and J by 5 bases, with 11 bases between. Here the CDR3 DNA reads TGCAGTGCTAGTGAAACAGGGAACGAGCAGTACTTC. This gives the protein CSASETGNEQYF.

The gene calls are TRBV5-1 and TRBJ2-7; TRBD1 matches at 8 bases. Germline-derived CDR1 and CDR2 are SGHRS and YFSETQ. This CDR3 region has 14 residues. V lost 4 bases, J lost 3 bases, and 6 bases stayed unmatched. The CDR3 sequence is CASSKGQAHYEQYF. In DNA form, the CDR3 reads TGCGCCAGCAGCAAGGGACAGGCCCACTACGAGCAGTACTTC.